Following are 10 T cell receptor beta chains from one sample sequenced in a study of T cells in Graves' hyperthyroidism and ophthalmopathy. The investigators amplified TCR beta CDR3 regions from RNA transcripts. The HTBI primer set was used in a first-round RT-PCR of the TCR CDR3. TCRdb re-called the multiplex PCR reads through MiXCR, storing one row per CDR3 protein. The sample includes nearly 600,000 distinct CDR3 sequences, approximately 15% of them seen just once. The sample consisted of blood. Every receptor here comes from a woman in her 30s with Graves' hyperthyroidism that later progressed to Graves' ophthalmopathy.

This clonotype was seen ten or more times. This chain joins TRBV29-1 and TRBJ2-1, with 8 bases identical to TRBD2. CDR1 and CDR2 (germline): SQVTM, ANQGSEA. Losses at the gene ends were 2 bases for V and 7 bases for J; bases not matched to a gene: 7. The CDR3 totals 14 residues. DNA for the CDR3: TGCAGCGTTGAAAGGGGGGTAGCGGGGAATGAGCAGTTCTTC. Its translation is CSVERGVAGNEQFF.

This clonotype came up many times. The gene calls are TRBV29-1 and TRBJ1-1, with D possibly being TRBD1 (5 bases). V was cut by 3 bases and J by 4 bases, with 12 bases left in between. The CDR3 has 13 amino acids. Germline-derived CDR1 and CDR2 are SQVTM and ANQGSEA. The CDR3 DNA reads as TGCAGCGTTGATCGGGACGGGATCACTGAAGCTTTCTTT. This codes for CSVDRDGITEAFF.

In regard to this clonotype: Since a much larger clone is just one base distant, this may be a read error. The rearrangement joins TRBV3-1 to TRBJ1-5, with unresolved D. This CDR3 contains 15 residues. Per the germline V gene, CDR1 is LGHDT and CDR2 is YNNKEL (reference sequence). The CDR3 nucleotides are TGTGTCAGCAGCCAAGAAGTGGGAGATGGTCAGCCCCAGCATTTT. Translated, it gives CVSSQEVGDGQPQHF.

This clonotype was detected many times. The CDR3 sequence: CASQREPRDTQYF. The CDR3 region has the DNA TGTGCCAGTCAACGGGAGCCCCGGGATACGCAGTATTTT. The chain joins TRBV10-3 to TRBJ2-3; tentatively, D is TRBD2 (6 bases). V dropped 10 bases and J dropped 6 bases, with 17 bases sitting between them. This CDR3 contains 13 residues. Germline V CDR1 and CDR2: ENHRY, SYGVKD.

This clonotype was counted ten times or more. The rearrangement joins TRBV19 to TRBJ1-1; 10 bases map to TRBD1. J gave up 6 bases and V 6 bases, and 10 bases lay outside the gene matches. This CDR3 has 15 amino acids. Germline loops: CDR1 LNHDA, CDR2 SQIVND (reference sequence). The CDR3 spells CASSRDRGSGAEAFF. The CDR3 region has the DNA TGTGCCAGTAGCCGGGACAGGGGATCTGGGGCTGAAGCTTTCTTT.

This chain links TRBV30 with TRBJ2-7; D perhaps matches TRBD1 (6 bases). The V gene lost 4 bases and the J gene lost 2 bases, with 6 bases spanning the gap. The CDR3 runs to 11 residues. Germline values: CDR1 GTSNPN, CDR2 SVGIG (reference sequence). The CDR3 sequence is CAWTGAYEQYF. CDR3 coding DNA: TGTGCCTGGACAGGGGCCTACGAGCAGTACTTC.

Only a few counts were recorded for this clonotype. The CDR3 nucleotides are TGTGCCAGCAGCTTAGGGGTAGGCCTTAACTATGGCTACACCTTC. Encoded protein: CASSLGVGLNYGYTF. The V and J genes are TRBV7-9 and TRBJ1-2; D gene ambiguous. V was cut by 1 base and J by 1 base, with 10 bases left in between. The germline V gene has CDR1 SEHNR and CDR2 FQNEAQ (reference sequence). CDR3 size: 15 residues.

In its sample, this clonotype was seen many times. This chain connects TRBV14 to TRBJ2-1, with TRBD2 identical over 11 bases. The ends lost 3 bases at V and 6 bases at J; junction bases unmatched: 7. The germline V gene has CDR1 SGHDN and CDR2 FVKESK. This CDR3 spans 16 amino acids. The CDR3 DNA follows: TGTGCCAGCAGCCACCCCGGGACTAGCGGAAGCAATGAGCAGTTCTTC. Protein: CASSHPGTSGSNEQFF.

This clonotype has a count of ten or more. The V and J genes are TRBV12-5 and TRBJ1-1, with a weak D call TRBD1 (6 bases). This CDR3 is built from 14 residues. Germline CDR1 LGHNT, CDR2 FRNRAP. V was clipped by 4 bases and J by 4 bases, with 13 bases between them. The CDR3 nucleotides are TGTGCTAGTGGTTCGCAGGGGATAGGCACTGAAGCTTTCTTT. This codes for CASGSQGIGTEAFF.

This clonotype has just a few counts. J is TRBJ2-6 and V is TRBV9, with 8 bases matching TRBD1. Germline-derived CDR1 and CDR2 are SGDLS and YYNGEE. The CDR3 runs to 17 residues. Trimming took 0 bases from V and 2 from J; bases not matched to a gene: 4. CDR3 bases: TGTGCCAGCAGCGTAGAGAGACAGGGGCCTGGGGCCAACGTCCTGACTTTC. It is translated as CASSVERQGPGANVLTF.